These T cell receptor beta chains were read from a single sample in a study of T cells in localized non-small cell lung cancer. Using immunoSEQ multiplex PCR, the repertoire was profiled, and TCRdb retains in-frame clones only, with some absent. There are around 92,000 clones in the sample; approximately 91% occur only once, and approximately 4% lies in the top ten. Sequenced here: PBMCs, sampled before any cancer treatment. The receptors shown here come from a woman aged 40-69 years with stage II squamous cell lung carcinoma. The CDR3 runs from the conserved cysteine through the conserved F or W. The D gene is left open where the match is weak. Size tells how often a clone was seen (once, few, many) or the class of an expanded clone, and some rows leave it out.

V gene,J gene,clone size,D gene,CDR3 protein,CDR3 DNA
TRBV27,TRBJ2-2,-,-,CASSWAGELFF,TGTGCCAGCAGTTGGGCCGGGGAGCTGTTTTTT
TRBV6-5,TRBJ2-7,-,-,CASSYSSGPSYEQYF,TGTGCCAGCAGTTACTCCTCCGGACCCTCCTACGAGCAGTACTTC
TRBV28,TRBJ1-5,-,-,CASSLPGIQGHQPQHF,TGTGCCAGCAGTTTACCGGGGATACAGGGACATCAGCCCCAGCATTTT
TRBV27,TRBJ2-2,-,-,CASSVRGDTGELFF,TGTGCCAGCTCCGTGCGGGGAGACACCGGGGAGCTGTTTTTT
TRBV4-2,TRBJ2-7,-,TRBD1,CASSPTGDYEQYF,TGTGCCAGCAGCCCGACAGGGGACTACGAGCAGTACTTC
TRBV6-6,TRBJ2-3,-,-,CASSSDGAYTQYF,TGTGCCAGCAGTTCGGACGGGGCGTACACGCAGTATTTT
TRBV4-2,TRBJ2-1,-,TRBD2,CASSQVTSGSSVEQFF,TGTGCCAGCAGCCAAGTAACTAGCGGGAGTTCAGTTGAGCAGTTCTTC
TRBV19,TRBJ2-6,-,-,CASTSGAGANVLTF,TGTGCCAGTACCTCAGGGGCTGGGGCCAACGTCCTGACTTTC
TRBV5-1,TRBJ2-5,-,TRBD2,CASSTSGGPKETQYF,TGCGCCAGCAGCACAAGCGGGGGACCTAAAGAGACCCAGTACTTC
TRBV6-1,TRBJ2-1,once,TRBD2,CASSETWRGRNEQFF,TGTGCCAGCAGTGAAACTTGGCGGGGGAGGAATGAGCAGTTCTTC
TRBV18,TRBJ2-1,-,TRBD2,CASSPPSGRANEQFF,TGTGCCAGCTCACCACCTAGCGGGAGGGCCAATGAGCAGTTCTTC
TRBV5-1,TRBJ2-7,once,-,CASSLTGLSYEQYF,TGCGCCAGCAGCTTAACAGGACTCTCCTACGAGCAGTACTTC
TRBV19,TRBJ1-1,-,-,CASSMKGGTEAFF,TGTGCCAGTAGTATGAAGGGGGGCACTGAAGCTTTCTTT
TRBV19,TRBJ2-7,-,-,CASSIQPRGIYEQYF,TGTGCCAGTAGTATACAGCCACGAGGGATCTACGAGCAGTACTTC
TRBV5-1,TRBJ2-3,-,TRBD1,CASSLDRGHTDTQYF,TGCGCCAGCAGCTTGGACAGGGGTCACACAGATACGCAGTATTTT
TRBV2,TRBJ1-4,-,-,CASRLDRTRKLFF,TGTGCCAGCAGGTTGGACCGTACGAGAAAACTGTTTTTT
TRBV28,TRBJ2-7,-,-,CASSLWKLPYEQYF,TGTGCCAGCAGTTTATGGAAGCTCCCCTACGAGCAGTACTTC
TRBV4-2,TRBJ2-3,-,TRBD2,CASSARLADYTDTQYF,TGTGCCAGCAGCGCCCGACTAGCGGATTACACAGATACGCAGTATTTT
TRBV5-4,TRBJ1-1,-,TRBD1,CASSRPGDRVVNTEAFF,TGTGCCAGCAGCCGGCCGGGGGACAGGGTGGTGAACACTGAAGCTTTCTTT
TRBV6-1,TRBJ2-2,few,-,CASSPDTGELFF,TGTGCCAGCAGCCCCGATACCGGGGAGCTGTTTTTT
TRBV29-1,TRBJ2-3,-,-,CSDPGGWGTDTQYF,TGCAGCGACCCTGGGGGATGGGGCACAGATACGCAGTATTTT
TRBV11-2,TRBJ1-6,-,-,CASSSSYNSPLHF,TGTGCCAGCAGCAGCTCCTATAATTCACCCCTCCACTTT
TRBV10-2,TRBJ2-7,-,-,CASSGGYEQYF,TGCGCCAGCAGTGGGGGCTACGAGCAGTACTTC
TRBV6-5,TRBJ1-1,-,-,CASSSDGPRGEAFF,TGTGCCAGCAGTTCAGATGGGCCGAGAGGTGAAGCTTTCTTT
TRBV5-4,TRBJ2-7,-,TRBD1,CASSPSGQGANEQYF,TGTGCCAGCAGCCCCTCGGGACAGGGGGCCAACGAGCAGTACTTC
TRBV7-9,TRBJ1-5,-,-,CASSLGRQPQHF,TGTGCCAGCAGCTTAGGACGGCAGCCCCAGCATTTT
TRBV29-1,TRBJ1-1,-,-,CSVGLRGSEAFF,TGCAGCGTTGGGCTTAGGGGGTCTGAAGCTTTCTTT
TRBV7-9,TRBJ2-5,-,-,CASTFRGDRQETQYF,TGTGCCAGCACCTTCAGGGGGGACCGGCAAGAGACCCAGTACTTC
TRBV5-1,TRBJ2-2,-,-,CASSGAASAGELFF,TGCGCCAGCAGTGGGGCAGCGTCGGCCGGGGAGCTGTTTTTT
TRBV19,TRBJ1-4,-,-,CASRTPGGGDEKLFF,TGTGCCAGTCGTACCCCGGGCGGGGGGGATGAAAAACTGTTTTTT
TRBV7-9,TRBJ1-2,-,-,CAGSGSLDGYTF,TGTGCCGGGAGCGGGAGCCTGGATGGCTACACCTTC
TRBV28,TRBJ1-1,-,TRBD1,CASSPTGRWLNTEAFF,TGTGCCAGCAGTCCGACAGGGAGGTGGTTGAACACTGAAGCTTTCTTT
TRBV5-1,TRBJ1-6,-,-,CASSLGNRDPLSLHF,TGCGCCAGCAGCTTGGGCAACCGGGATCCGTTATCCCTCCACTTT
TRBV27,TRBJ1-2,-,TRBD1,CASSLSTGIYGYTF,TGTGCCAGCAGTTTATCGACAGGGATCTATGGCTACACCTTC
TRBV5-1,TRBJ2-7,-,-,CASSLVQSSYEQYF,TGCGCCAGCAGCTTGGTCCAATCCTCCTACGAGCAGTACTTC
TRBV5-4,TRBJ2-2,-,TRBD2,CASASGAGAGELFF,TGTGCCAGCGCCAGCGGGGCAGGAGCCGGGGAGCTGTTTTTT
TRBV7-9,TRBJ2-3,-,-,CASSLGTYTQYF,TGTGCCAGCAGCCTCGGGACCTATACGCAGTATTTT
TRBV6-6,TRBJ2-6,-,-,CASSGAGANVLTF,TGTGCCAGCAGCGGCGCCGGGGCCAACGTCCTGACTTTC
TRBV27,TRBJ1-2,-,TRBD1,CASRRGAGGFGYTF,TGTGCCAGCAGACGTGGGGCAGGGGGCTTTGGCTACACCTTC
TRBV6-1,TRBJ1-5,-,TRBD1,CASSERTGRGQPQHF,TGTGCCAGCAGTGAAAGGACAGGTCGTGGCCAGCCCCAGCATTTT
TRBV19,TRBJ1-1,-,-,CASSMLSGTEAFF,TGTGCCAGTAGTATGCTCTCGGGCACTGAAGCTTTCTTT
TRBV14,TRBJ1-2,once,TRBD1,CASSHSGQGAGYGYTF,TGTGCCAGCAGCCATTCCGGACAGGGGGCGGGCTATGGCTACACCTTC
TRBV10-1,TRBJ2-1,-,TRBD2,CASRTRGSSYNEQFF,TGCGCCAGCAGGACGCGGGGGAGCTCCTACAATGAGCAGTTCTTC
TRBV6-8,TRBJ1-5,-,-,CASSNNFQHF,TGTGCCAGCAGTAATAATTTTCAGCATTTT
TRBV6-1,TRBJ2-7,-,-,CASSEAQGKKPYEQYF,TGTGCCAGCAGTGAAGCCCAGGGGAAAAAGCCCTACGAGCAGTACTTC
TRBV5-1,TRBJ2-6,-,-,CASSYPNSGANVLTF,TGCGCCAGCAGCTATCCGAACTCTGGGGCCAACGTCCTGACTTTC
TRBV27,TRBJ2-7,-,-,CASSLKWVGDGAYEQYF,TGTGCCAGCAGTTTAAAGTGGGTAGGTGACGGAGCCTACGAGCAGTACTTC
TRBV9,TRBJ2-2,-,TRBD2,CASSVAGAGANTGELFF,TGTGCCAGCAGCGTAGCCGGAGCGGGAGCCAACACCGGGGAGCTGTTTTTT